This T cell receptor (beta chain) was retrieved from a study of type 1 regulatory T cells. In the study overall: T-allo10 is a Tr1-enriched, alloantigen-specific CD4 T cell product made in vitro.

As to this clonotype: Its antigen is unknown.

From germline, CDR1 is DFQATT and CDR2 SNEGSKA (reference sequence). CDR3 length equals 15 residues. V was pared by 2 bases and J by 3 bases, with 16 bases between. TCRdb re-analysed the reads in MiXCR, keeping a single row per CDR3 protein. The data contain fewer than 25,000 distinct CDR3 sequences, around 70% of them singletons. The graft donor-derived T-allo10 cells reportedly recognize host alloantigens, are anergic, and suppress alloantigen-specifically. Sequenced sample: cultured T cells, either the whole culture or a sorted T cell fraction (not recorded which). Subset denoted: Tr1-enriched cell product generated in vitro against host alloantigens. This TCR came from a human donor in good health. The V call is TRBV20-1, the J call TRBJ1-1; D uncertain. CDR3 DNA: TGCAGTGCTAGACCCCCCCAACGGCGTGACACTGAAGCTTTCTTT. It specifies CSARPPQRRDTEAFF.